These 9 T cell receptor beta chains were sequenced from one sample in a study of T-cell reconstitution after alpha-beta-depleted transplantation in children. Unique molecular identifiers were built into the TCRbeta library. TCRdb recomputed calls from the PCR reads with MiXCR, one row per CDR3 protein. The sample yields 550,000 to 600,000 distinct CDR3 sequences, roughly 23% seen once. The sequencing used PBMCs, mostly from graft donor cells, collected 360 days after TCRalphabeta/CD19-depleted stem cell transplant. These TCRs come from a boy younger than two who had a stem cell transplant for acute myeloid leukemia, so the T cells may come from the graft donor.

The chain employs TRBV21-1 and TRBJ2-3; the tabulated D call, TRBD1, remains unverified against the DNA. TRBV21-1 is a pseudogene segment. CDR3 length: 17 residues. In nucleotides, the CDR3 is TGTGCCAGCAGCAAAGTCCCAACAGGGGAGAGGACAGATACGCAGTATTTT. This encodes CASSKVPTGERTDTQYF.

This clonotype was recorded at least ten times. Mismatch with germline at one junction end may stem from a read error. J is TRBJ2-2 and V is TRBV5-1; the D is unclear. Germline V gene sequence: CDR1 SGHRS, CDR2 YFSETQ. This CDR3 is built from 14 residues. The CDR3 nucleotides are TGTGCCAGCAGCTTGGCCAGGAACACCGGGGAGCTGTTTTTT. It specifies CASSLARNTGELFF.

The gene calls are TRBV20-1 and TRBJ2-7; maybe TRBD1 (7 bases). This CDR3 spans 13 amino acids. The V end was cut by 6 bases, the J end by 4 bases, with 16 bases between. The germline gives CDR1 DFQATT, CDR2 SNEGSKA (reference sequence). The CDR3 coding sequence is TGCAGTGCCGAAACCCAGGGGGGATACGAGCAGTACTTC. The encoded protein is CSAETQGGYEQYF.

The CDR3 nucleotides are TGTGCCATCCGATTTACAGGGACCCACGAGCAGTACTTC. Translation: CAIRFTGTHEQYF. V gene TRBV10-3 combines with J gene TRBJ2-7; D may be TRBD1 (6 bases). Trimming stripped 8 bases from V and 5 bases from J, with 16 bases between. This CDR3 is built from 13 residues. Germline CDR1 reads ENHRY; CDR2 reads SYGVKD.

The rearrangement uses TRBV7-3 and TRBJ2-3, with D unresolved. CDR1 is SGHTA, CDR2 FQGTGA, per germline. Trimming pared 4 bases from V and 0 bases from J, leaving 14 bases between. The CDR3 runs 16 residues. Here the CDR3 DNA reads TGTGCCAGCAGCTCCCTTCCCCCACCTAGCACAGATACGCAGTATTTT. This codes for CASSSLPPPSTDTQYF.

This chain uses TRBV12-3 or TRBV12-4 with TRBJ1-5; no firm D call. The CDR3 has 15 amino acids. The V end lost 3 bases, the J end lost 6 bases, and 15 bases lay between the germline ends. Written as DNA, the CDR3 is TGTGCCAGCAGTTTTGAGGCAGGTGTTGGTCAGCCCCAGCATTTT. Translation: CASSFEAGVGQPQHF.

This chain joins TRBV10-3 and TRBJ2-7, with D maybe TRBD1 (5 bases). The CDR3 runs 16 residues. Trimming shortened V by 4 bases and J by 2 bases, and 18 bases separated the two germline ends. Germline-derived CDR1 and CDR2 are ENHRY and SYGVKD. CDR3 nucleotides: TGTGCCATCAGTGCTGGGGCCCCGCAGGAGCCCTACGAGCAGTACTTC. Its translation is CAISAGAPQEPYEQYF.

The chain uses TRBV7-2 and TRBJ2-2; TRBD1 matches at 7 bases. J lost 1 base, V lost 4 bases, and 6 bases had no gene match. CDR3 length equals 16 residues. The V gene's germline CDR1 is SGHTA and CDR2 FQGNSA. CDR3 protein: CASSSFRQGNTGELFF. The DNA for the CDR3 is TGTGCCAGCAGCTCGTTTAGACAGGGGAACACCGGGGAGCTGTTTTTT.

This clonotype was detected a few times. The chain links TRBV7-7 to TRBJ2-2; D gene ambiguous. From germline, CDR1 is SSHAT and CDR2 FNYEAQ (reference sequence). The CDR3 loop spans 20 amino acids. V was trimmed by 5 bases and J by 4 bases, leaving 29 bases between them. Here the CDR3 reads CASSPTAKTFPMRSTGELFF. The CDR3 DNA follows: TGTGCCAGCAGCCCGACCGCAAAGACTTTCCCTATGAGGAGCACCGGGGAGCTGTTTTTT.